The entry that follows covers one T cell receptor beta chain sequence. Its antigen is as yet unknown. Data came from immunoSEQ multiplex PCR; TCRdb stores just in-frame clones and leaves some out. Among over 90,000 clones listed, roughly nine tenths were seen once. The data derive from a study of T cell responses to AZD1222 COVID-19 vaccine. Study-level findings and limits: The span of vaccine-associated CD4 TCRs extended across spike, with dominance at 160-218 and 743-854. Baseline testing showed seropositivity in only a handful of AZD1222 recipients.

CDR3 size: 16 residues. Per germline, CDR1 SNHLY and CDR2 FYNNEI. Trimming left V 2 bases short and J 0 bases short, with 8 bases between. The rearrangement joins TRBV2 to TRBJ2-6; D gene uncertain. The sample was peripheral blood, taken on day 0 of AZD1222 vaccination. This receptor was taken from an adult in good health. This CDR3 reads CASSERKSSGANVLTF. CDR3 in DNA: TGTGCCAGCAGTGAAAGAAAGAGCTCTGGGGCCAACGTCCTGACTTTC.